Below, 21 T cell receptor beta chains from the same sample are listed, as sequenced in a study of CD8 T cells in Susac syndrome. RNA totalling roughly 0.45 to 1 ug underwent reverse transcription with random hexamers. One entry per CDR3 protein, called by TCRdb with MiXCR from the immunoSEQ multiplex PCR reads. The data contain over 200,000 distinct CDR3 sequences, roughly 94% of them singletons. The sequenced material came from CD4+ T cells from PBMCs. Receptors originate from a human donor with multiple sclerosis.

The rearrangement links TRBV19 to TRBJ2-7; 11 bases are shared with TRBD1. The germline V gene has CDR1 LNHDA and CDR2 SQIVND (reference sequence). CDR3 length equals 14 residues. V lost 5 bases and J lost 6; bases outside the gene matches: 6. CDR3: CASSFTGTGGEQYF. The CDR3 DNA follows: TGTGCCAGTAGTTTCACCGGGACAGGGGGCGAGCAGTACTTC. Filled out from reference TRBV19 and TRBJ2-7, the complete variable domain reads DGGITQSPKYLFRKEGQNVTLSCEQNLNHDAMYWYRQDPGQGLRLIYYSQIVNDFQKGDIAEGYSVSREKKESFPLTVTSAQKNPTAFYLCASSFTGTGGEQYFGPGTRLTVT.

V and J are TRBV6-1 and TRBJ2-7; no clear D. The germline CDR1 and CDR2 sequences are MNHNS and SASEGT. CDR3 length: 13 residues. With 2 bases removed from V and 4 bases from J, the gap between germline ends came to 9 bases. CDR3: CASSEQIGYEQYF. The CDR3 DNA reads as TGTGCCAGCAGTGAACAGATTGGGTACGAGCAGTACTTC.

The V call is TRBV25-1, the J call TRBJ2-7; 8 nucleotides match TRBD1. Germline trimming cut 6 bases from V and 4 bases from J; bases unmatched to any gene: 11. Per the germline V gene, CDR1 is MGHDK and CDR2 is SYGVNS. The CDR3 is made up of 15 amino acids. In DNA form, the CDR3 reads TGTGCCAGCAGGGGCAGGACAGGGTCGTCTTACGAGCAGTACTTC. It translates to CASRGRTGSSYEQYF.

The count of this clonotype is one. The chain links TRBV20-1 to TRBJ2-5, with 8 bases that match TRBD1. The V gene end was trimmed by 5 bases and the J gene end by 3 bases; junction bases not matched to a gene: 8. This CDR3 contains 14 residues. Germline CDR1 DFQATT, CDR2 SNEGSKA (reference sequence). CDR3 in amino acids: CSALSGTGEETQYF. Here the CDR3 DNA reads TGCAGTGCTTTATCCGGGACAGGAGAAGAGACCCAGTACTTC.

The chain links TRBV14 to TRBJ2-7; the D call may be TRBD1 or TRBD2 (6 bases each). The CDR3 length is 15 residues. Germline V lookup: CDR1 SGHDN, CDR2 FVKESK. Trimming cost V 0 bases and J 4 bases, with 13 bases left between them. The CDR3 nucleotides are TGTGCCAGCAGCCAAGATACCGGGGGCGCTTACGAGCAGTACTTC. Protein sequence: CASSQDTGGAYEQYF. The full variable domain, with the rest looked up from reference TRBV14 and TRBJ2-7, is EAGVTQFPSHSVIEKGQTVTLRCDPISGHDNLYWYRRVMGKEIKFLLHFVKESKQDESGMPNNRFLAERTGGTYSTLKVQPAELEDSGVYFCASSQDTGGAYEQYFGPGTRLTVT.

The rearrangement links TRBV3-1 to TRBJ2-7; D perhaps matches TRBD1 (6 bases). With 4 bases removed from V and 0 bases from J, the gap between germline ends came to 22 bases. The germline gives CDR1 LGHDT, CDR2 YNNKEL (reference sequence). The CDR3 consists of 18 residues. The chain's CDR3 is CASSRSGQTSKFSYEQYF. Here the CDR3 DNA reads TGTGCCAGCAGCCGGTCAGGACAGACCTCCAAGTTCTCCTACGAGCAGTACTTC.

The gene calls are TRBV30 and TRBJ1-1; D perhaps matches TRBD1 (6 bases). The CDR3 is 14 amino acids. V was cut by 4 bases and J by 1 base, with 13 bases left in between. Germline lookup yields CDR1 GTSNPN and CDR2 SVGIG (reference sequence). The CDR3 DNA is TGTGCCTGGACGGGGGCTGCTACGAACACTGAAGCTTTCTTT. This encodes CAWTGAATNTEAFF.

The J gene is TRBJ2-7, the V gene TRBV6-5, with D possibly TRBD1 on 5 matching bases. CDR1 is MNHEY, CDR2 SVGAGI, per germline. This CDR3 has 13 amino acids. V lost 2 bases, J lost 2 bases, and 7 bases lay in between. The CDR3 DNA is TGTGCCAGCAGTTACGACAGAACCTACGAGCAGTACTTC. Translation: CASSYDRTYEQYF.

The chain recombines TRBV12-3 or TRBV12-4 with TRBJ1-5; D remains ambiguous. Trimming took 6 bases from V and 0 from J, leaving 12 bases between them. The CDR3 contains 15 residues. The CDR3, as DNA: TGTGCCAGCAGGCTCCGACGGAATAGCAATCAGCCCCAGCATTTT. It specifies CASRLRRNSNQPQHF.

This chain's CDR3 is CSASFWGKQETQYF. The CDR3, as DNA: TGCAGTGCTAGCTTTTGGGGAAAACAAGAGACCCAGTACTTC. The rearrangement links TRBV20-1 to TRBJ2-5; D call uncertain. Germline-derived CDR1 and CDR2 are DFQATT and SNEGSKA (reference sequence). V dropped 3 bases and J dropped 2 bases, with 13 bases sitting between them. This CDR3 comprises 14 residues.

The rearrangement links TRBV3-1 to TRBJ2-6; D is unresolved. The CDR3 has 16 amino acids. The germline CDR1 and CDR2 sequences are LGHDT and YNNKEL (reference sequence). V lost 0 bases and J lost 1, with 7 bases in between. The CDR3 DNA is TGTGCCAGCAGCCAAGATCTTACTTCTGGGGCCAACGTCCTGACTTTC. Translated, it gives CASSQDLTSGANVLTF.

CDR3: CASSDSGGAYNEQFF. The CDR3 DNA reads as TGTGCCAGCAGTGATAGTGGGGGGGCCTACAATGAGCAGTTCTTC. The chain uses TRBV2 and TRBJ2-1; TRBD2 agrees at 7 bases. V gave up 3 bases and J gave up 2 bases; unmatched junction bases: 4. CDR1 is SNHLY and CDR2 is FYNNEI in the germline V gene. The CDR3 sequence is 15 residues long.

This clonotype was detected only once. The chain links TRBV5-1 to TRBJ2-5; TRBD1 is a possible D gene (5 bases). The CDR3 sequence is 14 residues long. The V and J ends lost 1 base and 4 bases respectively, with 11 bases between them. Germline V lookup: CDR1 SGHRS, CDR2 YFSETQ. The CDR3 bases are TGCGCCAGCAGCTTGACCGGACACGGAGAGACCCAGTACTTC. Its protein is CASSLTGHGETQYF.

The V call is TRBV20-1, the J call TRBJ2-3; no definite D call. The CDR3 is 12 amino acids. The V gene lost 6 bases and the J gene lost 0 bases, with 7 bases spanning the gap. CDR1 is DFQATT and CDR2 is SNEGSKA in the germline V gene (reference sequence). The CDR3 sequence is CSAMRSTDTQYF. As DNA, the CDR3 is TGCAGTGCAATGAGGAGCACAGATACGCAGTATTTT.

CDR3 sequence: CAISRPGLAMNEQFF. Written as DNA, the CDR3 is TGTGCCATCAGTCGACCGGGACTAGCTATGAATGAGCAGTTCTTC. The rearrangement uses TRBV10-3 and TRBJ2-1; 9 bases match TRBD2. The CDR3 runs to 15 residues. V was clipped by 5 bases and J by 7 bases; unmatched bases: 9. Germline V CDR1 and CDR2: ENHRY, SYGVKD.

This chain connects TRBV15 to TRBJ1-2, with TRBD1 identical over 7 bases. Per germline, CDR1 LNHNV and CDR2 YYDKDF (reference sequence). This CDR3 comprises 15 residues. J gave up 4 bases and V 7 bases, and 12 bases lay outside the gene matches. CDR3 in amino acids: CATTIQEGASYGYTF. The CDR3 DNA reads TGTGCCACCACCATCCAGGAGGGGGCCAGCTATGGCTACACCTTC.

V and J are TRBV7-8 and TRBJ1-2, with no clear D. V dropped 2 bases and J dropped 5 bases, with 12 bases sitting between them. The germline gives CDR1 SGHVS, CDR2 FQNEAQ. The CDR3 loop spans 14 amino acids. The CDR3 reads CASSLRTASYGYTF. Here the CDR3 DNA reads TGTGCCAGCAGCTTACGTACAGCCTCTTATGGCTACACCTTC.

This sequence joins TRBV3-1 and TRBJ1-1; the D gene is possibly TRBD1 (6 bases). The V and J ends lost 1 base and 4 bases respectively, with 10 bases between them. CDR1 is LGHDT and CDR2 is YNNKEL in the germline V gene (reference sequence). CDR3 length equals 14 residues. The CDR3 here is CASSQVPRGTEAFF. DNA of the CDR3: TGTGCCAGCAGCCAAGTTCCCAGGGGCACTGAAGCTTTCTTT.

This chain links TRBV11-3 with TRBJ2-1; the D gene is possibly TRBD2 (6 bases). The CDR3 has 17 amino acids. V dropped 5 bases and J dropped 6 bases, with 23 bases sitting between them. The germline V gene encodes CDR1 SGHNT and CDR2 YENEEA. The chain's CDR3 is CASSRRSGGVPVNEQFF. The CDR3 DNA reads as TGTGCCAGCAGCCGTCGTAGCGGCGGGGTGCCCGTCAATGAGCAGTTCTTC.

The chain has TRBV30 and TRBJ1-2, with TRBD1 matching 7 bases. The V gene's germline CDR1 is GTSNPN and CDR2 SVGIG (reference sequence). The junction had 8 bases not matched to a gene; V was cut back by 0 bases and J by 7 bases. The length of the CDR3 is 14 residues. The DNA of the CDR3 is TGTGCCTGGAGTGTACACAGGGGATCAGGTGGCTACACCTTC. It is translated as CAWSVHRGSGGYTF.

The genes are TRBV11-1 and TRBJ2-7; perhaps TRBD1 as D (6 bases). The V and J ends lost 5 bases and 4 bases respectively, with 9 bases between them. The CDR3 spans 12 residues. The germline CDR1 and CDR2 sequences are SGHAT and FQDESV (reference sequence). CDR3 region: CASSMDRYEQYF. The CDR3 DNA is TGTGCCAGCAGCATGGACAGATACGAGCAGTACTTC.